These T cell receptor beta chains were read from a single sample in a study of shared clonotypes between healthy human individuals. TCRdb keeps only in-frame clones here, not all; method: immunoSEQ multiplex PCR. The sample lists about a million clones; approximately 70% were seen once. The sample comprised memory CD4+ T cells sorted from blood. These receptor sequences come from a man aged 18-30 years in good health. CDR3s include the opening cysteine and the closing phenylalanine or tryptophan. The D gene is left open where the match is weak. Clone size is not always given. Where it is, it says once, few, many or a class for expanded clones.

TRBD1,TRBV7-2,NA,TRBJ2-7,CASSSFDRGEQYF,TGTGCCAGCAGTTCGTTCGACAGGGGCGAGCAGTACTTC
NA,TRBV19,NA,TRBJ1-2,CASSSRTSHCTF,TGTGCCAGTAGTTCTCGGACGAGTCACTGCACCTTC
NA,TRBV2,NA,TRBJ2-4,CASRGGGGPNIQYF,TGTGCCAGCAGGGGTGGCGGGGGCCCAAACATTCAGTACTTC
NA,TRBV7-2,NA,TRBJ2-5,CASSKGGVYQETQYF,TGTGCCAGCAGCAAAGGTGGGGTGTACCAAGAGACCCAGTACTTC
NA,TRBV10-3,NA,TRBJ2-5,CAISESSQETQYF,TGTGCCATCAGTGAGTCTAGCCAGGAGACCCAGTACTTC
NA,TRBV29-1,few,TRBJ1-1,CSVEDMQGRNTEAFF,TGCAGCGTTGAAGACATGCAGGGGAGGAACACTGAAGCTTTCTTT
NA,TRBV19,NA,TRBJ2-6,CASSPAWQGSGANVLTF,TGTGCCAGTAGCCCTGCTTGGCAGGGCTCTGGGGCCAACGTCCTGACTTTC
NA,TRBV18,NA,TRBJ1-1,CASSRQNTEAFF,TGTGCCAGCTCAAGGCAGAACACTGAAGCTTTCTTT
TRBD1,TRBV9,once,TRBJ1-2,CASSVGGTGAYYTF,TGTGCCAGCAGCGTAGGAGGGACAGGGGCTTACTACACCTTC
TRBD1,TRBV19,NA,TRBJ2-1,CASLDRDYNEQFF,TGTGCCAGCCTGGACAGGGATTACAATGAGCAGTTCTTC
TRBD2,TRBV4-1,few,TRBJ2-7,CASSQDPSGSGHEQYF,TGCGCCAGCAGCCAAGATCCTAGCGGGAGTGGTCACGAGCAGTACTTC
NA,TRBV2,NA,TRBJ2-5,CASSETAGGETQYF,TGTGCCAGCAGTGAGACAGCTGGTGGGGAGACCCAGTACTTC
NA,TRBV6-6,NA,TRBJ1-1,CASSYRGDTEAFF,TGTGCCAGCAGTTACAGGGGTGACACTGAAGCTTTCTTT
NA,TRBV7-2,NA,TRBJ2-7,CASSLSTEYEQYF,TGTGCCAGCAGCTTATCTACAGAGTACGAGCAGTACTTC
TRBD1,TRBV11-2,NA,TRBJ1-5,CASSLDGAGGSNQPQHF,TGTGCCAGCAGCTTAGATGGGGCAGGGGGCAGCAATCAGCCCCAGCATTTT
NA,TRBV5-4,once,TRBJ2-3,CASSDDSFFTDTQYF,TGTGCCAGCAGCGATGACAGTTTCTTTACAGATACGCAGTATTTT
NA,TRBV2,NA,TRBJ1-5,CASSAPGHSNQPQHF,TGTGCCAGCAGTGCCCCGGGGCATAGCAATCAGCCCCAGCATTTT
NA,TRBV30,NA,TRBJ2-5,CAWSSGIQETQYF,TGTGCCTGGAGCAGTGGCATCCAAGAGACCCAGTACTTC
NA,TRBV30,once,TRBJ2-5,CAWSGADRVTQYF,TGTGCCTGGAGCGGAGCTGATAGGGTGACCCAGTACTTC
NA,TRBV15,NA,TRBJ2-7,CATSRDVVGMEHYEQYF,TGTGCCACCAGCAGAGATGTGGTGGGGATGGAACACTACGAGCAGTACTTC
NA,TRBV25-1,NA,TRBJ2-5,CASSASFTDQKRETQYF,TGTGCCAGCAGTGCTTCCTTTACGGACCAAAAGCGGGAGACCCAGTACTTC
NA,TRBV23-1,NA,TRBJ1-1,CASSQPRGRSMNTEAFF,TGCGCCAGCAGTCAACCGCGGGGGCGCAGTATGAACACTGAAGCTTTCTTT
NA,TRBV11-2,NA,TRBJ2-7,CASSLAGGNYEQYF,TGTGCCAGCAGCTTAGCCGGGGGAAACTACGAGCAGTACTTC
NA,TRBV5-1,NA,TRBJ2-1,CASSPLGAINNEQFF,TGCGCCAGCAGCCCCCTAGGGGCGATCAACAATGAGCAGTTCTTC
NA,TRBV10-3,NA,TRBJ2-3,CAIRPREGDTQYF,TGTGCCATCCGACCGCGGGAAGGAGATACGCAGTATTTT
TRBD1,TRBV7-2,NA,TRBJ2-7,CASSLQGTGGYEQYF,TGTGCCAGCAGCTTACAAGGGACAGGGGGGTACGAGCAGTACTTC
NA,TRBV27,many,TRBJ2-7,CASKGPQYEQYF,TGTGCCAGCAAGGGGCCCCAATACGAGCAGTACTTC
NA,TRBV27,few,TRBJ1-3,CASLGNTIYF,TGTGCCAGCCTCGGAAACACCATATATTTT
TRBD1,TRBV6-5,NA,TRBJ2-1,CASSADRGGNEQFF,TGTGCCAGCAGTGCGGACAGGGGAGGTAATGAGCAGTTCTTC
NA,TRBV19,NA,TRBJ1-5,CASSTLQGNQPQHF,TGTGCCAGTAGTACCCTACAGGGAAATCAGCCCCAGCATTTT
TRBD1,TRBV12-5,NA,TRBJ1-5,CASGNAPLVTGTGGDVGEPQHF,TGTGCTAGTGGCAACGCTCCATTGGTAACCGGGACAGGGGGCGACGTAGGGGAGCCCCAGCATTTT
NA,TRBV4-2,NA,TRBJ1-2,CASSQAGTGALAYGYTF,TGTGCCAGCAGCCAAGCAGGGACCGGGGCCCTCGCCTATGGCTACACCTTC
NA,TRBV15,NA,TRBJ2-2,CATSRVRAGILSGTGELFF,TGTGCCACCAGCAGAGTTCGAGCAGGGATTTTAAGTGGCACCGGGGAGCTGTTTTTT
NA,TRBV5-5,NA,TRBJ2-5,CASSLEGWETQYF,TGTGCCAGCAGCTTGGAAGGATGGGAGACCCAGTACTTC
NA,TRBV21-1,few,TRBJ2-3,CASSKGLGTDTQYF,TGTGCCAGCAGCAAAGGACTAGGGACAGATACGCAGTATTTT
NA,TRBV28,NA,TRBJ2-3,CASSLGGADTQYF,TGTGCCAGCAGTTTGGGGGGCGCAGATACGCAGTATTTT
NA,TRBV29-1,NA,TRBJ2-1,CSVESRSYNEQFF,TGCAGCGTTGAAAGTAGGTCCTACAATGAGCAGTTCTTC
NA,TRBV10-3,NA,TRBJ1-3,CAISVGGAGNTIYF,TGTGCCATCAGTGTCGGGGGTGCTGGAAACACCATATATTTT
NA,TRBV6-1,NA,TRBJ1-1,CASSDPMGGVDTEAFF,TGTGCCAGCAGTGATCCTATGGGGGGGGTGGACACTGAAGCTTTCTTT
NA,TRBV6-1,NA,TRBJ2-7,CASSPPQQAYEQYF,TGTGCCAGCAGCCCCCCACAGCAAGCATACGAGCAGTACTTC
NA,TRBV29-1,NA,TRBJ2-7,CSVGGFGEQYF,TGCAGCGTTGGAGGGTTCGGCGAGCAGTACTTC
NA,TRBV10-1,once,TRBJ2-1,CASRGEGAGEQFF,TGCGCCAGCAGAGGGGAGGGGGCCGGTGAGCAGTTCTTC
NA,TRBV7-3,once,TRBJ1-1,CASSIQENTEAFF,TGTGCCAGCAGCATACAAGAGAACACTGAAGCTTTCTTT
NA,TRBV5-1,NA,TRBJ2-3,CASSLAGPTQADTQYF,TGCGCCAGCAGCTTGGCCGGGCCCACTCAGGCAGATACGCAGTATTTT
TRBD2,TRBV25-1,NA,TRBJ2-1,CASSEPTSGRVNEQFF,TGTGCCAGCAGTGAACCGACTAGCGGGAGGGTTAATGAGCAGTTCTTC
TRBD2,TRBV11-2,NA,TRBJ2-1,CASSFLTSKAGALNEQFF,TGTGCCAGCAGCTTCCTTACGTCCAAAGCGGGAGCTCTCAATGAGCAGTTCTTC
NA,TRBV7-6,NA,TRBJ2-5,CASRAGTGVQGAQYF,TGTGCCAGCAGAGCCGGGACGGGTGTTCAAGGGGCCCAGTACTTC
NA,TRBV5-4,NA,TRBJ1-4,CASSAVPGESLFF,TGTGCCAGCAGCGCGGTGCCAGGAGAGAGCTTGTTTTTT